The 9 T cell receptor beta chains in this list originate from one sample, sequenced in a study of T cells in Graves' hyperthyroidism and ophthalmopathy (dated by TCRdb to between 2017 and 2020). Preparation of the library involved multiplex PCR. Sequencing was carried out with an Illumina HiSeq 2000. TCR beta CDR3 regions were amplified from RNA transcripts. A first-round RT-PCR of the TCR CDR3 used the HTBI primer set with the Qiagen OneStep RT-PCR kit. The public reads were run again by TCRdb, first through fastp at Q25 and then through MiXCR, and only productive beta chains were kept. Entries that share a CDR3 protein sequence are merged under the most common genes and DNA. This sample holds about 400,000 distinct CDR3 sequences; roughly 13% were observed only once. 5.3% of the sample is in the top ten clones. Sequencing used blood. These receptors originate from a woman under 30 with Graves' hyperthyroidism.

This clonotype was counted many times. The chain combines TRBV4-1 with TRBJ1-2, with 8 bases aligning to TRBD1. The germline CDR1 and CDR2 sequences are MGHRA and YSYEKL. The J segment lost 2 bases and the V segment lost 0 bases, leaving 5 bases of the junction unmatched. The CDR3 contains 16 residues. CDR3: CASSQELRQGNYGYTF. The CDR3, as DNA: TGCGCCAGCAGCCAAGAATTAAGACAGGGGAACTATGGCTACACCTTC.

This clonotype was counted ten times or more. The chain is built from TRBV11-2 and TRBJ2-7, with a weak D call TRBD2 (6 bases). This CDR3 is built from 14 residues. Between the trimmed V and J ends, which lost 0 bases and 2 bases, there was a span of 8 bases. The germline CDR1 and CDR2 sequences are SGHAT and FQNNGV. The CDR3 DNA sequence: TGTGCCAGCAGCTTAGATGGGGGGACCTACGAGCAGTACTTC. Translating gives CASSLDGGTYEQYF.

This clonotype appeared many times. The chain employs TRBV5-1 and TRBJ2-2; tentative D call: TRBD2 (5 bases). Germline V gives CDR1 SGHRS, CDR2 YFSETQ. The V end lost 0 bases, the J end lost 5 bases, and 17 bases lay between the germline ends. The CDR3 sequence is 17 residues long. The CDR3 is CASSLDPASQLTGELFF. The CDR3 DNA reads TGCGCCAGCAGCTTGGACCCGGCTAGCCAATTAACCGGGGAGCTGTTTTTT.

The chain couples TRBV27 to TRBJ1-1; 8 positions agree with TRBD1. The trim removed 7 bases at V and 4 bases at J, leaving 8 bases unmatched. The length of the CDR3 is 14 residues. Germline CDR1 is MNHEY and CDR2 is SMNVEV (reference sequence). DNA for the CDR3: TGTGCCAGCAACAGACAGGGGCTCGGCACTGAAGCTTTCTTT. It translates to CASNRQGLGTEAFF.

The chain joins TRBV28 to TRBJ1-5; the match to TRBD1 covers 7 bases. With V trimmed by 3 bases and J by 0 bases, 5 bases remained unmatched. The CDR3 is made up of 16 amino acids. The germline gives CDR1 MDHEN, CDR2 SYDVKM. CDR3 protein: CASSLGQTYSNQPQHF. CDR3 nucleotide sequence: TGTGCCAGCAGTTTGGGACAGACTTATAGCAATCAGCCCCAGCATTTT.

This chain's CDR3 is CASHKSGANVLTF. The CDR3, as DNA: TGTGCCAGTCACAAATCTGGGGCCAACGTCCTGACTTTC. The rearrangement links TRBV6-1 to TRBJ2-6; D unclear. The V end lost 9 bases, the J end lost 1 base, and 7 bases lay between the germline ends. This CDR3 contains 13 residues. CDR1 and CDR2 from the germline V gene are MNHNS and SASEGT.

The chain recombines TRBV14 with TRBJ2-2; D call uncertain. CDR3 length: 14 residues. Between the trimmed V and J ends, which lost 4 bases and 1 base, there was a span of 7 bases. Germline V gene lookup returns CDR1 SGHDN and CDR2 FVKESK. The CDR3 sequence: CASSRRQNTGELFF. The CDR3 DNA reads TGTGCCAGCAGCCGAAGGCAGAACACCGGGGAGCTGTTTTTT.

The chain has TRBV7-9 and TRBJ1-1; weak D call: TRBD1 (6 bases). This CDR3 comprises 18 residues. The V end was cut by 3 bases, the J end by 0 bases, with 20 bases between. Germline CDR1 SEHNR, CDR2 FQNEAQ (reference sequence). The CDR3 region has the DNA TGTGCCAGCAGCTTTACCTTGGGGGCCCATGGGATGAACACTGAAGCTTTCTTT. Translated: CASSFTLGAHGMNTEAFF.

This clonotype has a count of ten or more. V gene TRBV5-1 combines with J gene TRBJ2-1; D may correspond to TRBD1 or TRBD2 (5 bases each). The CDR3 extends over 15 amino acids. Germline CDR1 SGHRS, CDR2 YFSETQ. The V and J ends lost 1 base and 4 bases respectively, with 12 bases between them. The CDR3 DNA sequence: TGCGCCAGCAGCTTGTCAGGGAGTGATTACAATGAGCAGTTCTTC. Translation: CASSLSGSDYNEQFF.